The sequence of this TCR beta chain was determined in a study of shared clonotypes between healthy human individuals. Study as a whole: Donors had three CD4 naive, three CD4 memory, two CD8 naive and one CD8 memory plate apiece.

Generated by immunoSEQ multiplex PCR, the TCRdb table keeps only in-frame clones and is missing some. This table holds hundreds of thousands of clones, 85% to 95% found once. The CDR3 consists of 13 residues. Germline-derived CDR1 and CDR2 are LNHNV and YYDKDF (reference sequence). As defined, naive CD8 cells were CD45RO-negative and positively selected for CCR7, with terminally differentiated effector memory CD45RA+ cells excluded. The TCR comes from a woman aged 25 to 39 in good health. The chain is built from TRBV15 and TRBJ2-5; D is ambiguous. With the DNA end fitting TRBJ2-7 better, the J assignment may be wrong. The specimen sequenced was naive CD8+ T cells sorted from blood. As DNA, the CDR3 is TGTGCCACCAGGACCACCTACTCCTACGAGCAGTACTTC. It codes for CATRTTYSYEQYF.